Listed here are 27 T cell receptor beta chains from one sample, sequenced in a study of blood T cell repertoires in COVID-19. Measured with immunoSEQ multiplex PCR; TCRdb has only the in-frame clones, and not every one. The sample records a few hundred thousand clones, approximately 90% being singletons. Input material: peripheral blood. These receptors were obtained from a woman aged 30 to 39 with COVID-19, enrolled during active disease.

The chain employs TRBV19 and TRBJ2-3; perhaps TRBD2 as D (5 bases). Germline values: CDR1 LNHDA, CDR2 SQIVND (reference sequence). The CDR3 length is 15 residues. Trimming removed 3 bases from V and 4 bases from J, with 14 bases in between. The DNA of the CDR3 is TGTGCCAGTAGTATTGAGGCTAGCCTCCCAGATACGCAGTATTTT. Translating gives CASSIEASLPDTQYF. Drawing the rest from reference TRBV19 and TRBJ2-3, the complete variable domain is DGGITQSPKYLFRKEGQNVTLSCEQNLNHDAMYWYRQDPGQGLRLIYYSQIVNDFQKGDIAEGYSVSREKKESFPLTVTSAQKNPTAFYLCASSIEASLPDTQYFGPGTRLTVL.

V and J are TRBV7-6 and TRBJ2-1, with no clear D. The V and J ends lost 5 bases and 7 bases respectively, with 12 bases between them. The CDR3 spans 13 residues. From germline, CDR1 is SGHVS and CDR2 FNYEAQ. For the CDR3, the DNA is TGTGCCAGCAGCCTTGACTCCATTAATGAGCAGTTCTTC. This translates into CASSLDSINEQFF.

The chain links TRBV27 to TRBJ1-1; D perhaps matches TRBD1 (6 bases). Trimming removed 5 bases at V and 4 bases at J, with 14 bases between. CDR1 and CDR2 from the germline V gene are MNHEY and SMNVEV (reference sequence). The CDR3 sequence is 14 residues long. Here the CDR3 reads CASSVPGVVTEAFF. The CDR3 nucleotides read TGTGCCAGCAGTGTGCCAGGGGTGGTCACTGAAGCTTTCTTT.

The chain uses TRBV5-4 and TRBJ1-4; D gene ambiguous. V gave up 7 bases and J gave up 4 bases, with 20 bases separating them. The CDR3 extends over 16 amino acids. Germline lookup yields CDR1 SGHNT and CDR2 YYREEE (reference sequence). CDR3: CASSRGFRNHNEKLFF. CDR3 DNA: TGTGCCAGCTCCCGGGGTTTCAGAAACCATAATGAAAAACTGTTTTTT.

V is TRBV29-1 and J is TRBJ1-2; no reliable D call. The V gene lost 0 bases and the J gene lost 4 bases, with 9 bases spanning the gap. The CDR3 length is 13 residues. Germline V lookup: CDR1 SQVTM, CDR2 ANQGSEA. CDR3 coding DNA: TGCAGCGTTGAAGATTGGAGATCCTATGGCTACACCTTC. It yields the protein CSVEDWRSYGYTF.

This rearrangement joins TRBV19 to TRBJ2-1; D is perhaps TRBD2 (6 bases). V dropped 5 bases and J dropped 2 bases, with 7 bases sitting between them. This CDR3 region has 13 residues. Germline CDR1 is LNHDA and CDR2 is SQIVND (reference sequence). CDR3 amino acids: CASSPGAYNEQFF. The DNA of the CDR3 is TGTGCCAGTAGTCCGGGAGCCTACAATGAGCAGTTCTTC.

This rearrangement joins TRBV2 to TRBJ2-7, with a weak D call TRBD2 (5 bases). The CDR3 covers 14 residues. The V gene's germline CDR1 is SNHLY and CDR2 FYNNEI. With 8 bases removed from V and 0 bases from J, the gap between germline ends came to 14 bases. The DNA for the CDR3 is TGTGCCAGCCGTGTATCGGGGAACTCCTACGAGCAGTACGTC. It translates to CASRVSGNSYEQYV.

The chain joins TRBV11-2 to TRBJ1-1; possible D gene TRBD1, 6 bases. Germline CDR1 and CDR2: SGHAT and FQNNGV. Trimming shortened V by 2 bases and J by 0 bases, and 19 bases separated the two germline ends. The CDR3 runs to 18 residues. For the CDR3, the DNA is TGTGCCAGCAGCTTATCGGGGTGGGGACAAAAGGTGAACACTGAAGCTTTCTTT. Protein sequence: CASSLSGWGQKVNTEAFF.

This chain connects TRBV12-5 to TRBJ2-1, with a possible D match to TRBD2 (5 bases). Germline V gene data show CDR1 as LGHNT and CDR2 as FRNRAP. The CDR3 is 17 amino acids. V was trimmed by 3 bases and J by 0 bases, leaving 15 bases between them. CDR3 bases: TGTGCTAGTGGTTTTCGGGAAGCCCCCGGCTCCTACAATGAGCAGTTCTTC. Translation gives CASGFREAPGSYNEQFF.

The chain couples TRBV5-8 to TRBJ2-7; 8 positions agree with TRBD2. The germline CDR1 and CDR2 sequences are SGHTS and YDEGEE. With 2 bases clipped from V and 5 bases from J, the junction kept 6 bases outside the gene matches. The CDR3 contains 14 residues. The CDR3 protein is CASSFIGGVHEQYF. As DNA, the CDR3 is TGTGCCAGCAGCTTTATCGGGGGGGTCCACGAGCAGTACTTC.

The rearrangement joins TRBV5-1 to TRBJ2-1; D is possibly TRBD1 (6 bases). The CDR3 is 22 residues long. The germline CDR1 and CDR2 sequences are SGHRS and YFSETQ. The germline V and J ends were trimmed by 1 base and 0 bases, with 29 bases remaining between them. This chain's CDR3 is CASSLFALDLLREGGSYNEQFF. Here the CDR3 DNA reads TGCGCCAGCAGCTTGTTCGCACTCGACCTTCTCAGGGAAGGGGGCTCCTACAATGAGCAGTTCTTC. Filled out from reference TRBV5-1 and TRBJ2-1, the complete variable domain reads KAGVTQTPRYLIKTRGQQVTLSCSPISGHRSVSWYQQTPGQGLQFLFEYFSETQRNKGNFPGRFSGRQFSNSRSEMNVSTLELGDSALYLCASSLFALDLLREGGSYNEQFFGPGTRLTVL.

The V gene is TRBV6-2 or TRBV6-3, the J gene TRBJ2-2, with D maybe TRBD1 (6 bases). CDR3 length: 18 residues. Germline CDR1 and CDR2: MNHEY and SVGEGT. The V gene lost 4 bases and the J gene lost 3 bases, with 21 bases spanning the gap. The CDR3 loop reads CASSSYNSGDTHTGELFF. In nucleotides, the CDR3 is TGTGCCAGCAGTTCCTACAACTCAGGGGACACCCACACCGGGGAGCTGTTTTTT.

The V gene is TRBV4-1, the J gene TRBJ2-7; 10 bases line up with TRBD2. J lost 3 bases, V lost 7 bases, and 15 bases had no gene match. CDR3 length: 17 residues. The germline CDR1 and CDR2 sequences are MGHRA and YSYEKL. CDR3 coding DNA: TGCGCCAGCATCCGCAGGCTAGCGGGAGCTAGCGGCTACGAGCAGTACGTC. It yields the protein CASIRRLAGASGYEQYV.

V gene TRBV28 combines with J gene TRBJ2-7; 10 bases agree with TRBD1. The CDR3 runs to 16 residues. With 3 bases clipped from V and 4 bases from J, the junction kept 9 bases outside the gene matches. Germline lookup yields CDR1 MDHEN and CDR2 SYDVKM. The CDR3 nucleotides are TGTGCCAGCAGTTTGGATTCCGGGACAGGGGCATACGAGCAGTACTTC. This codes for CASSLDSGTGAYEQYF.

The table lists this clone with many counts. A read error may produce the germline difference seen at one junction end. V is TRBV7-7 and J is TRBJ2-7, with 10 bases identical to TRBD1. Germline lookup yields CDR1 SSHAT and CDR2 FNYEAQ (reference sequence). The CDR3 loop spans 15 amino acids. Here the CDR3 DNA reads TGTGCTAGCAGCTTGGGACAGGGGCGAAGCTACGAGCAGTACTTC. Its translation: CASSLGQGRSYEQYF.

The CDR3 DNA reads TGTGCCAGCAGCTTAGCCAGGGACACCTATGGCTACACCTTC. This encodes CASSLARDTYGYTF. The chain uses TRBV7-2 and TRBJ1-2, with D maybe TRBD1 (6 bases). The ends were cut back, 0 bases at V and 4 bases at J, with 9 bases in the middle. Germline CDR1 SGHTA, CDR2 FQGNSA. The CDR3 has 14 amino acids.

V and J are TRBV27 and TRBJ1-5; 8 positions agree with TRBD1. V dropped 4 bases and J dropped 3; count of bases not matched to a gene: 8. CDR1 is MNHEY, CDR2 SMNVEV, per germline (reference sequence). The CDR3 totals 16 residues. The CDR3 coding sequence is TGTGCCAGCAGTTACATGACAGGGGTCTTCAATCAGCCCCAGCATTTT. Protein: CASSYMTGVFNQPQHF.

The chain carries TRBV21-1 and TRBJ2-7; the tabulated D call, TRBD1, remains unverified against the DNA. TRBV21-1 is labeled a pseudogene. The CDR3 has 16 residues. The chain's CDR3 is CASSKPRDSYSYEQYV. CDR3 nucleotide sequence: TGTGCCAGCAGCAAACCCCGGGACAGCTACTCCTACGAGCAGTACGTC.

The chain has TRBV7-2 and TRBJ2-1, with D tentatively TRBD2 (6 bases). The germline V gene encodes CDR1 SGHTA and CDR2 FQGNSA. The V gene lost 7 bases and the J gene lost 2 bases, with 12 bases spanning the gap. The CDR3 spans 14 residues. DNA for the CDR3: TGTGCCAGCACTGGCGGGGTACCCTACAATGAGCAGTTCTTC. Encoded protein: CASTGGVPYNEQFF.

This clone was found once. The chain links TRBV3-1 (or the pseudogene TRBV3-2) to TRBJ2-3; TRBD2 matches at 7 bases. The germline V gene encodes CDR1 LGHDT and CDR2 YNNKEL (reference sequence). The V gene end was trimmed by 4 bases and the J gene end by 1 base; junction bases not matched to a gene: 5. The CDR3 runs 15 residues. Here the CDR3 reads CASSRGLVGTDTQYF. Written as DNA, the CDR3 is TGTGCCAGCAGCCGAGGACTAGTTGGCACAGATACGCAGTATTTT.

The CDR3: CAIRGASGYNEQFF. The CDR3, as DNA: TGTGCCATCCGGGGGGCTAGCGGATACAATGAGCAGTTCTTC. The chain carries TRBV10-3 and TRBJ2-1; a weak D match, TRBD2 (7 bases). Germline-derived CDR1 and CDR2 are ENHRY and SYGVKD. Between the trimmed V and J ends, which lost 8 bases and 4 bases, there was a span of 15 bases. This CDR3 has 14 amino acids.

V gene TRBV4-2 combines with J gene TRBJ2-1; 13 bases align to TRBD2. The V gene's germline CDR1 is LGHNA and CDR2 YNFKEQ. V shed 2 bases and J 4 bases; nucleotides not matched to a gene: 5. The CDR3 is made up of 17 amino acids. This CDR3 reads CASSQRLAGGPYNEQFF. In DNA form, the CDR3 reads TGTGCCAGCAGCCAACGACTAGCGGGGGGACCTTACAATGAGCAGTTCTTC.

The chain joins TRBV5-1 to TRBJ2-3; 15 bases line up with TRBD2. The J segment lost 1 base and the V segment lost 4 bases, leaving 4 bases of the junction unmatched. CDR1 and CDR2 (germline): SGHRS, YFSETQ. The CDR3 is made up of 17 amino acids. For the CDR3, the DNA is TGCGCCAGCAGCCCTAGGACTAGCGGGGGGGGCACAGATACGCAGTATTTT. As protein: CASSPRTSGGGTDTQYF.

The chain recombines TRBV2 with TRBJ1-2; no reliable D call. The CDR3 is 12 residues long. The germline V and J ends were trimmed by 5 bases and 5 bases, with 9 bases remaining between them. Germline V gene lookup returns CDR1 SNHLY and CDR2 FYNNEI. CDR3 sequence reads: CASSREGYGYTF. The DNA of the CDR3 is TGTGCCAGCAGTCGGGAAGGTTATGGCTACACCTTC. Supplemented by reference TRBV2 and TRBJ1-2, the full variable domain reads EPEVTQTPSHQVTQMGQEVILRCVPISNHLYFYWYRQILGQKVEFLVSFYNNEISEKSEIFDDQFSVERPDGSNFTLKIRSTKLEDSAMYFCASSREGYGYTFGSGTRLTVV.

The genes are TRBV5-1 and TRBJ2-5; D is unresolved. V was shortened by 2 bases and J by 0 bases, with 5 bases between the two germline ends. CDR1 is SGHRS, CDR2 YFSETQ, per germline. The CDR3 length is 13 residues. CDR3 DNA: TGCGCCAGCAGCTTACGGTACCAAGAGACCCAGTACTTC. This translates into CASSLRYQETQYF.

V is TRBV6-4 and J is TRBJ2-3; TRBD2 might be the D (5 bases). The length of the CDR3 is 14 residues. Between the trimmed V and J ends, which lost 4 bases and 2 bases, there was a span of 10 bases. Per the germline V gene, CDR1 is MRHNA and CDR2 is SNTAGT. The CDR3 loop reads CASSVTGSTDTQYF. CDR3 nucleotide sequence: TGTGCCAGCAGTGTAACGGGGTCCACAGATACGCAGTATTTT.

This clone has a single count. This chain uses TRBV7-2 with TRBJ2-5; 8 positions match TRBD2. This CDR3 has 15 amino acids. Trimming removed 2 bases from V and 5 bases from J; junction bases left unmatched: 7. Per germline, CDR1 SGHTA and CDR2 FQGNSA. This CDR3 is CASSLLGGRTETQYF. The CDR3 nucleotides are TGTGCCAGCAGCTTATTAGGCGGGAGGACGGAGACCCAGTACTTC.